A selection of T cell receptor beta chains follows, all from one sample in a study of glioma-infiltrating T cells. TCRdb independently ran MiXCR on the multiplex PCR reads; one entry per CDR3 protein. The sample has 150,000 to 200,000 distinct CDR3 sequences; roughly 45% are singletons. The sequenced sample consisted of glioma tissue, nonneoplastic brain tissue, or PBMCs (not recorded which). The receptor set was obtained from a human donor with low-grade glioma or glioblastoma, undergoing nonglioma brain surgery, or in good health (not recorded which). Each CDR3 is given with its conserved first and last residue. Fields, in order: D gene, V gene, J gene, clone size, CDR3 DNA, CDR3 protein. The D gene is left open where the match is weak. Not all rows give a size; the values are once, few, many and, for expanded clones, a class.

TRBD1,TRBV2,TRBJ2-3,many,TGTGCCAGCAGTCCGGACAGGCCAGAATTGGGTACGCAGTATTTT,CASSPDRPELGTQYF
TRBD1,TRBV2,TRBJ1-6,.,TGTGCCAGCAGAACTGGACAGGACCTTAGGTCACCCCTCCACTTT,CASRTGQDLRSPLHF
.,TRBV27,TRBJ2-3,.,TGTGCCAGCAGTTACGGGCAGACGTCCACAGATACGCAGTATTTT,CASSYGQTSTDTQYF
.,TRBV28,TRBJ1-1,many,TGTGCCAGCAGTTTATTAGGCCGGTGGGGGGAATCTTACACTGAAGCTTTCTTT,CASSLLGRWGESYTEAFF
TRBD1,TRBV20-1,TRBJ1-1,many,TGCAGTGCTTCGGACAGGGGCACTGAAGCTTTCTTT,CSASDRGTEAFF
TRBD1,TRBV20-1,TRBJ1-5,.,TGCAGTGCCAAGGGGGCGCTGAGGAACCAGCCCCAGCATTTT,CSAKGALRNQPQHF
.,TRBV29-1,TRBJ2-4,few,TGCAGCGTTGAGGAGCCCCGGGGGAACATTCAGTACTTC,CSVEEPRGNIQYF
TRBD1,TRBV6-1,TRBJ1-2,.,TGTGCCAGCAGCACCGGGACAGGGGCTAACTATGGCTACACCTTC,CASSTGTGANYGYTF
.,TRBV5-1,TRBJ2-5,.,TGCGCCAGCCACACGTACCAAGAGACCCAGTACTTC,CASHTYQETQYF
TRBD1,TRBV19,TRBJ2-2,few,TGTGCCAGTACCCGACAGGGGGCGGGAGCGAACACCGGGGAGCTGTTTTTT,CASTRQGAGANTGELFF
.,TRBV3-1,TRBJ2-2,.,TGTGCCAGCAGCCAAAATCCTCGGGTAATCGCCAACACCGGGGAGCTGTTTTTT,CASSQNPRVIANTGELFF
.,TRBV7-7,TRBJ2-1,few,TGTGCCAGCAGCTTAAAAGTACCGGGAATATACAATGAGCAGTTCTTC,CASSLKVPGIYNEQFF
.,TRBV20-1,TRBJ1-1,.,TGCAGTGCCAGTCGAGGACTAGCGGGAGACACTGAAGCTTTCTTT,CSASRGLAGDTEAFF
.,TRBV3-1,TRBJ1-5,many,TGTGCCAGCAGCCAAATGGGCGGCAATCAGCCCCAGCATTTT,CASSQMGGNQPQHF
.,TRBV27,TRBJ2-7,.,TGTGCCAGCAGCTTCGGCGGGTTGGAGGCCGAGCAGTACTTC,CASSFGGLEAEQYF
.,TRBV4-1,TRBJ2-3,many,TGCGCCAGCAGCCAACCGGGCGGAGATACGCAGTATTTT,CASSQPGGDTQYF
.,TRBV24-1,TRBJ2-7,.,TGTGCCACCAGTGATTTTGACATGCCCTACGAGCAGTACTTC,CATSDFDMPYEQYF
.,TRBV29-1,TRBJ1-1,few,TGCAGCGTTGGTACGTACACTGAAGCTTTCTTT,CSVGTYTEAFF
TRBD1,TRBV20-1,TRBJ2-7,many,TGCAGTGCTAGAGGAACAGGGGACGAGCAGTACTTC,CSARGTGDEQYF
.,TRBV29-1,TRBJ2-5,.,TGCAGCGTTGCCCCAGCCGGTAGCTTGGAGACCCAGTACTTC,CSVAPAGSLETQYF
.,TRBV19,TRBJ1-4,.,TGTGCCAGTCGTCCAAGACAAGGCGTCAATGAAAAACTGTTTTTT,CASRPRQGVNEKLFF
.,TRBV14,TRBJ2-2,few,TGTGCCAGCAGCCAGTCCATGAACACCGGGGAGCTGTTTTTT,CASSQSMNTGELFF
.,TRBV6-2/TRBV6-3,TRBJ1-1,.,TGTGCCAGCACCGCCTATGGTAACACTGAAGCTCTCTTT,CASTAYGNTEALF
.,TRBV2,TRBJ1-5,many,TGTGCCAGCAGCCCCGGACGGGAAAGAACTCAGCCCCAGCATTTT,CASSPGRERTQPQHF
.,TRBV29-1,TRBJ2-5,.,TGCAGCATTGGGGCCCAAGAGACCCAGTACTTC,CSIGAQETQYF
.,TRBV28,TRBJ1-1,many,TGTGCCACAGGGGACGGAAGGAACACTGAAGCTTTCTTT,CATGDGRNTEAFF
TRBD2,TRBV6-1,TRBJ2-7,many,TGTGCCGGTAGGACTAGCGAGAACAACGAGCAGTACTTC,CAGRTSENNEQYF
.,TRBV6-2/TRBV6-3,TRBJ2-5,few,TGTGCCAGCAGTAGTGCTAAGACCCAGTACTTC,CASSSAKTQYF
.,TRBV29-1,TRBJ2-7,once,TGCAGCGTGACAGTGGCCAACGAGCAGTACTTC,CSVTVANEQYF
.,TRBV5-1,TRBJ1-1,.,TGCGCCAGCAGCTTGGGGCAGATTAACACTGAAGCTTTCTTT,CASSLGQINTEAFF
TRBD2,TRBV20-1,TRBJ2-1,.,TGCAGTGCAGCGGGACTAGAGGACTACAATGAGCAGTTCTTC,CSAAGLEDYNEQFF
.,TRBV5-4,TRBJ2-7,few,TGTGCCAGCAGCTTCGCAGAGACCTACGAGCAGTACTTC,CASSFAETYEQYF
.,TRBV18,TRBJ2-1,.,TGTGCCAGCTCACCCGGCGGAAACTACAACGAGCAGCTCTTC,CASSPGGNYNEQLF
.,TRBV6-1,TRBJ2-2,few,TGTGCCACCCAAGCCTTGCGTGCCGGGGAGCTGTTTTTT,CATQALRAGELFF
.,TRBV27,TRBJ2-1,.,TGTGCCAGCAGTCGCTATAGCGGACTCGCCTACAATGGGCAGTTCTTC,CASSRYSGLAYNGQFF
TRBD1,TRBV19,TRBJ1-1,.,TGTGCCAGTATTATAGATCGCGAGACAGGGCCGAACACTGAAGCTTTCTTT,CASIIDRETGPNTEAFF